These T cell receptor beta chains were read from a single sample in a study of T-cell reconstitution after alpha-beta-depleted transplantation in children. TCRdb reprocessed the PCR reads via MiXCR and lists one record per CDR3 protein. The top ten clones hold 2.5% to 4% of a sample with nearly 550,000 distinct CDR3 sequences, 15% to 20% of them seen once. Here the sequenced sample was PBMCs from the stem cell graft donor, taken from the stem cell graft. The receptors come from a human donor who donated a stem cell graft to a child with acute lymphoblastic leukemia. Each CDR3 is given with its conserved first and last residue. D genes are given only for firm matches. Size values are once, few and many counts, or a class for expanded clones, and some rows have none.

clone_size cdr3_length j_call v_call d_call cdr3_nt cdr3_aa
few 14 TRBJ1-5 TRBV12-3/TRBV12-4 - TGTGCCAGCAGTCAGGGGTTTAGCAATCAGCCCCAGCATTTT CASSQGFSNQPQHF
- 16 TRBJ2-4 TRBV4-1 - TGCGCCAGCAGCCAACCCAGACAGCTTGACAAAAACATTCAGTACTTC CASSQPRQLDKNIQYF
- 13 TRBJ2-1 TRBV5-1 - TGCGCCAGCACAGGGCCCCCCTACAATGAGCAGTTCTTC CASTGPPYNEQFF
- 16 TRBJ2-6 TRBV2 - TGTGCCAGCAGTGAAGCGATGATTTCTGGGGCCAACGTCCTGACTTTC CASSEAMISGANVLTF
- 15 TRBJ2-7 TRBV4-1 - TGCGCCAGCAGCCAAGTGCGAGGTTCCCCCTACGAGCAGTACTTC CASSQVRGSPYEQYF
many 13 TRBJ1-5 TRBV15 - TGTGCCACCAGCAGAGCGAGCAATCAGCCCCAGCATTTT CATSRASNQPQHF
- 15 TRBJ2-5 TRBV9 TRBD2 TGTGCCAGCAGCGCGGCCGGGGGGGTCCAAGAGACCCAGTACTTC CASSAAGGVQETQYF
- 15 TRBJ2-3 TRBV5-1 - TGCGCCAGCAGCTTATCCCCGGGTAGCACAGATACGCAGTATTTT CASSLSPGSTDTQYF
- 13 TRBJ2-7 TRBV6-1 - TGTGCCAGCAGAGCCGACCCTGCGGACGAGCAGTACTTC CASRADPADEQYF
many 15 TRBJ1-5 TRBV9 - TGTGCCAGCACCCTAGGGGTGGATAGCAATCAGCCCCAGCATTTT CASTLGVDSNQPQHF
few 16 TRBJ2-1 TRBV18 TRBD2 TGTGCCAGCTCACCGATGGGTCTAGCGGGGAACAATGAGCAGTTCTTC CASSPMGLAGNNEQFF
- 18 TRBJ1-1 TRBV7-8 - TGTGCCAGCAGCTTAGGGGAATGGCAGGGACGTCAAGCGGTCACGGGTTTCTTT CASSLGEWQGRQAVTGFF
few 13 TRBJ2-3 TRBV24-1 - TGTGCCACCAGTAGACAGGGCACAGATACGCAGTATTTT CATSRQGTDTQYF
- 15 TRBJ2-1 TRBV11-2 TRBD2 TGTGCCAGCAGCTTTACGGCTAGCGGGAGTAATGAGCAGTTCTTC CASSFTASGSNEQFF
few 15 TRBJ2-5 TRBV27 - TGTGCCAGCAGTTCGATCCACCGGGACGACGAGACCCAGTACTTC CASSSIHRDDETQYF
- 13 TRBJ1-5 TRBV6-1 - TGTGCCAGCAGTGAACAGCCCAATCAGCCCCAGCATTTT CASSEQPNQPQHF
- 15 TRBJ2-5 TRBV9 - TGTGCCAGCAGCGTCTTTACTAGAGCGGGAGAGACCCAGTACTTC CASSVFTRAGETQYF
- 23 TRBJ2-1 TRBV5-1 TRBD2 TGCGCCAGCAGCTTGCCCCCTCCGGGACAGGGTTTTAGCGGGAGGGCGGTGAGCGATGAGCAGTTCTTC CASSLPPPGQGFSGRAVSDEQFF
few 16 TRBJ2-5 TRBV7-9 TRBD2 TGTGCCAGCAGCTTAGAAACAGGACTAGCTTTGGAGACCCAGTACTTC CASSLETGLALETQYF
- 13 TRBJ2-1 TRBV10-1 TRBD1 TGCGCCAGCAGTGGGGGACAGATCAATGAGCAGTTCTTC CASSGGQINEQFF
- 19 TRBJ2-2 TRBV12-3/TRBV12-4 TRBD1 TGTGCCAGCAGCCGCTGGGCTGTGACAGGGTCGGGGAACACCGGGGAGCTGTTTTTT CASSRWAVTGSGNTGELFF
- 13 TRBJ1-2 TRBV29-1 - TGCAGCGTTGGCCTAAAGCCTAACTATGGCTACACCTTC CSVGLKPNYGYTF
few 13 TRBJ1-3 TRBV7-9 - TGTGCCACCTGGGGCAGTCGAACCAACACCATATATTTT CATWGSRTNTIYF
many 13 TRBJ1-2 TRBV5-1 TRBD1 TGTGCCAGCAGTTTGGGACAGTCCTATGGCTACACCTTC CASSLGQSYGYTF
- 12 TRBJ2-2 TRBV27 - TGTGCCAGCAGTTTCATACCCGGGGAGCTGTTTTTT CASSFIPGELFF
few 15 TRBJ1-1 TRBV10-3 - TGTGCCATCAGCCTGGGGGGCAGGACTCACACTGAAGCTTTCTTT CAISLGGRTHTEAFF
few 13 TRBJ2-7 TRBV12-3/TRBV12-4 - TGTGCCAGCAGTTTATCAGCGGCCTACGAGCAGTACTTC CASSLSAAYEQYF
few 15 TRBJ2-7 TRBV7-2 - TGTGCCAGCAGCTTTATATCCAGTTCTGGTTACGAGCAGTACTTC CASSFISSSGYEQYF
few 13 TRBJ2-2 TRBV29-1 - TGCAGCGTTGACGACGGGCGAACCGGGGAGCTGTTTTTT CSVDDGRTGELFF
few 15 TRBJ1-2 TRBV11-2 - TGTGCCAGCAGCCAATCGGGACACCCTAACTATGGCTACACCTTC CASSQSGHPNYGYTF
- 14 TRBJ1-5 TRBV29-1 TRBD1 TGCAGCGTCCAATGGGACAGGGACAATCAGCCCCAGCATTTT CSVQWDRDNQPQHF
- 15 TRBJ1-1 TRBV5-5 - TGTGCCAGCAGCCTCGGCAGGGGAGTGGGCACTGAAGCTTTCTTT CASSLGRGVGTEAFF
few 12 TRBJ1-1 TRBV20-1 - TGCAGTGCTAGTGCCCCGCGGACTGAAGCTTTCTTT CSASAPRTEAFF
- 16 TRBJ1-6 TRBV4-1 TRBD1 TGCGCCAGCAGCCCCTTACGGACAGGACGGAATTCACCCCTCCACTTT CASSPLRTGRNSPLHF
- 14 TRBJ2-3 TRBV2 - TGTGCCAGCAGTGAGGACTGGGGCACAGATACGCAGTATTTT CASSEDWGTDTQYF
- 16 TRBJ2-7 TRBV15 TRBD1 TGTGCCACCAGCGGGAACCCCGGGACAGGACCATACGAGCAGTACTTC CATSGNPGTGPYEQYF
few 15 TRBJ1-5 TRBV7-2 - TGTGCCAGCAGCGCCCGGACCCTTAGCAATCAGCCCCAGCATTTT CASSARTLSNQPQHF
few 16 TRBJ2-6 TRBV6-4 TRBD1 TGTGCCAGCAGCACAGGGGGACATTCTGGGGCCAACGGCCTGACTTTC CASSTGGHSGANGLTF
- 12 TRBJ2-3 TRBV20-1 - TGCAGTGCTAGGGGGTACACAGATACGCAGTATTTT CSARGYTDTQYF
- 15 TRBJ1-4 TRBV5-1 - TGCGCCAGCAGCTTGGAGACAGCGAGAGGTGAAAAACTGTTTTTT CASSLETARGEKLFF
few 16 TRBJ2-1 TRBV5-1 - TGCGCCAGCAGCCGGAGGGGACAGAGCATCACCAATGAGCAGTTCTTC CASSRRGQSITNEQFF
- 16 TRBJ2-2 TRBV12-3/TRBV12-4 TRBD1 TGTGCCAGCAGACAATCCGGGACAGGGGGCTCCGGGGAGCTGTTTTTT CASRQSGTGGSGELFF
few 15 TRBJ2-3 TRBV5-1 - TGCGCCAGCAGCTTTGGCAGGGCTAGCACAGATACGCAGTATTTT CASSFGRASTDTQYF
few 15 TRBJ2-7 TRBV20-1 - TGCAGTGCTAGAGATTTTTCGGGGGTACGAGGCGAGCAGTACTTC CSARDFSGVRGEQYF
- 16 TRBJ2-1 TRBV10-3 - TGTGCCATCGGACGACAGTTTTCCCTCTCCTACAATGAGCAGTTCTTC CAIGRQFSLSYNEQFF
few 10 TRBJ2-1 TRBV29-1 - TGCAGCGCTACCCGGAATGAGCAGTTCTTC CSATRNEQFF
- 15 TRBJ1-4 TRBV7-9 - TGTGCCAGCAGCCTCATGAGTGTGGTCGGCGAAAAACTGTTTTTT CASSLMSVVGEKLFF
- 14 TRBJ1-1 TRBV20-1 TRBD1 TGCAGTGCTAGAGGGGACAGAATGAACACTGAAGCTTTCTTT CSARGDRMNTEAFF
- 13 TRBJ1-4 TRBV4-1 - TGCGCCAGCAGCCCCGCAGGGGCGGAAAAACTGTTTTTT CASSPAGAEKLFF
few 16 TRBJ2-7 TRBV27 TRBD1 TGTGCCAGCAGTACCCAGGTGAGGACAGGGGGCTACGAGCAGTACTTC CASSTQVRTGGYEQYF
few 13 TRBJ1-1 TRBV5-1 TRBD1 TGCGCCAGCAGCTATGGACAGGTTACTGAAGCTTTCTTT CASSYGQVTEAFF